The TCR beta chain described here comes from a study of cytomegalovirus exposure and HLA in healthy donors. Across the whole study: Around 89 million unique TCRs from HLA-typed donors made up an early data release.

With regard to this clone: Its antigen is still unknown.

PCR amplification relied on 60 Vbeta primers (plus 13 Jbeta primers). Data came from immunoSEQ multiplex PCR; TCRdb stores just in-frame clones and leaves some out. The data hold approximately 110,000 clones, with roughly 71% observed a single time. Findings of the study overall: Among TCR sequences, most were rare, though some public TCRs appeared in many donors. It is likely that the observed cluster of highly shared sequence variants was a sequencing artifact.

Per germline, CDR1 SNHLY and CDR2 FYNNEI. The length of the CDR3 is 13 residues. V gave up 6 bases and J gave up 4 bases; unmatched junction bases: 5. Unrecorded immune exposure was likely among donors, who were nominally healthy when sampled. The chain has TRBV2 and TRBJ1-1, with 7 nucleotides matching TRBD1. The sequenced material came from PBMCs. The origin of this receptor is a woman aged 50 to 60 in good health and CMV-seropositive. The CDR3 nucleotides read TGTGCCAGCAGGCGACAGGGAACCACTGAAGCTTTCTTT. Translation: CASRRQGTTEAFF.